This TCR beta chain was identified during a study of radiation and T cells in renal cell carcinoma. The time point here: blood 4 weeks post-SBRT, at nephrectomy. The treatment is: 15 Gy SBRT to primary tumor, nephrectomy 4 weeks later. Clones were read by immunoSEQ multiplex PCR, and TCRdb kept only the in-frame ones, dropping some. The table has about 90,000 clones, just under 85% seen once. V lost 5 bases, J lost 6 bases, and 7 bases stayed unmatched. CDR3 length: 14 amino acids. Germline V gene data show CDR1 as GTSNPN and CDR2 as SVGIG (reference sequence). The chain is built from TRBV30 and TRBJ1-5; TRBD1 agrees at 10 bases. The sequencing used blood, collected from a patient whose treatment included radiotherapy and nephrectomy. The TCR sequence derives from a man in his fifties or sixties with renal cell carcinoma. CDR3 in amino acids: CAWEGQGSGQPQHF. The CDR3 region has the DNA TGTGCCTGGGAGGGACAGGGGTCTGGTCAGCCCCAGCATTTT.